This TCR beta chain appears in the sequencing data of a study of blood T cell repertoires in COVID-19. The table came from immunoSEQ multiplex PCR; TCRdb's copy has only in-frame clones and leaves some out. The table lists 90,000 to 140,000 clones, around 81% of them singletons. CDR1 and CDR2 from the germline V gene are MNHNS and SASEGT. The CDR3 has 16 amino acids. Trimming at V came to 4 bases and at J to 1 base, leaving 9 bases not matched to a gene. Input material: peripheral blood. This clonotype was obtained from a woman in her sixties or seventies with acute or convalescent COVID-19. The chain joins TRBV6-1 to TRBJ1-1, with 7 bases matching TRBD1. The CDR3 bases are TGTGCCAGCAGTGGCTTAGACAGGGTTGGGAACACTGAAGCTTTCTTT. Residues: CASSGLDRVGNTEAFF.